This T cell receptor beta chain was obtained from a study of CD8 T cells in Susac syndrome. The wider study: Sequenced Susac syndrome patients included 5 or 6 with clinically active disease and about eight in remission.

Reverse transcription of roughly 0.5 to 1 ug RNA was carried out with random hexamers. MiXCR, applied by TCRdb to the immunoSEQ multiplex PCR reads, yields one record per CDR3 protein. The sample comprises about 190,000 distinct CDR3 sequences, 90% to 97% of which are singletons, and roughly 0.093% rests with the top ten. The CDR3 is 15 residues long. V lost 3 bases, J lost 5 bases, and 8 bases stayed unmatched. Material for sequencing was CD4+ T cells from PBMCs. The J gene is TRBJ2-5, the V gene TRBV12-3 or TRBV12-4; 8 bases match TRBD2. The receptor comes from a human donor with Susac syndrome. This CDR3 reads CASSFGSGGGETQYF. The DNA of the CDR3 is TGTGCCAGCAGTTTTGGAAGCGGGGGTGGCGAGACCCAGTACTTC.